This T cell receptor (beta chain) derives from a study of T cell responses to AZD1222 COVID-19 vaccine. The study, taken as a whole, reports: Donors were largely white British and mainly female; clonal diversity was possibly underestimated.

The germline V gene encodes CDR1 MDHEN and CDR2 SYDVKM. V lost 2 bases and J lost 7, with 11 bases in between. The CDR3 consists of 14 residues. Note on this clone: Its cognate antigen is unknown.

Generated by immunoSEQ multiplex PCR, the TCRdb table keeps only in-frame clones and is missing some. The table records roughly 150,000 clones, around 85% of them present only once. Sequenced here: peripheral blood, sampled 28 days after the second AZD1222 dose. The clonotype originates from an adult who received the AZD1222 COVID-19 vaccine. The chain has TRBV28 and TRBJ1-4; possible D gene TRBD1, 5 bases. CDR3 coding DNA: TGTGCCAGCAGTTTAGGTATCAGGGCTGAAAAACTGTTTTTT. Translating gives CASSLGIRAEKLFF. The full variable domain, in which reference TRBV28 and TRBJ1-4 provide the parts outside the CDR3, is DVKVTQSSRYLVKRTGEKVFLECVQDMDHENMFWYRQDPGLGLRLIYFSYDVKMKEKGDIPEGYSVSREKKERFSLILESASTNQTSMYLCASSLGIRAEKLFFGSGTQLSVL.